This T cell receptor beta chain is from a study of human T cells and chemical hapten exposure. Whole-study findings and limits: Patch test score showed a positive correlation with PT1 expanded TCR counts. No shift was seen in TCRs above 1 in 1000 frequency with DPC sensitization.

As processed by the authors: TCRs per sample had a median of approximately 96,000 and ranged from roughly 20,000 to 690,600. TCRdb re-derived calls from the RACE reads in MiXCR, one entry per CDR3 protein. TCRdb, not the original authors, processed these V and J calls. The repertoire has roughly 140,000 distinct CDR3 sequences, around 11% of them found once; the top ten carry approximately 1.3%. Note on this clonotype: Antigen unknown.

Germline V gives CDR1 MNHEY, CDR2 SMNVEV (reference sequence). The CDR3 is made up of 14 amino acids. V gave up 1 base and J gave up 0 bases, with 6 bases separating them. Time point given: patch test 2, 6 weeks after DPC sensitization. The sample's treatment: therapeutic diphenylcyclopropenone sensitization with weekly scalp DPC. The starting material, unfractionated whole blood, was used for total RNA extraction. The sequences come from whole blood, collected in connection with sensitization to the hapten diphenylcyclopropenone (DPC). This receptor was taken from a woman aged 45-65 years with alopecia areata. Some clones in this sample may be carry-over from other donors' samples. The chain is built from TRBV27 and TRBJ2-5; D is uncertain. The CDR3 loop is CASSLYSYQETQYF. Here the CDR3 DNA reads TGTGCCAGCAGTTTATACTCGTACCAAGAGACCCAGTACTTC.